Listed below are T cell receptor beta chains from one sample, sequenced in a study of siplizumab effects on memory and regulatory T cells. The assay was immunoSEQ multiplex PCR, and TCRdb's table has in-frame clones only and misses some. The table lists over 85,000 clones, roughly 95% of them singletons. Material for sequencing was naive CD4+ T cells sorted from blood. The receptors come from a human donor in good health. CDR3s include the opening cysteine and the closing phenylalanine or tryptophan. Fields, in order: CDR3 protein, CDR3 DNA, clone size, V gene, D gene, J gene. The D gene is left open where the match is weak. Clone size appears in some rows only: once, few, many, or a class for an expanded clone.

CDR3: CASRQQGRDYGYTF
DNA: TGTGCCAGCAGGCAACAGGGTCGGGACTATGGCTACACCTTC
size: -
V: TRBV28
D: -
J: TRBJ1-2

CDR3: CASMWTGGGSNGYTF
DNA: TGTGCCAGCATGTGGACAGGGGGAGGTAGCAATGGCTACACCTTC
size: -
V: TRBV6-1
D: TRBD1
J: TRBJ1-2

CDR3: CASSPVGGAHTEAFF
DNA: TGTGCCAGCAGTCCCGTGGGGGGGGCTCACACTGAAGCTTTCTTT
size: -
V: TRBV28
D: -
J: TRBJ1-1

CDR3: CASSPLGQGETQYF
DNA: TGTGCCAGCAGCCCCCTCGGACAGGGGGAGACCCAGTACTTC
size: -
V: TRBV7-6
D: TRBD1
J: TRBJ2-5

CDR3: CASSFSGANEKLFF
DNA: TGCGCCAGCAGCTTCTCAGGGGCTAATGAAAAACTGTTTTTT
size: -
V: TRBV5-1
D: -
J: TRBJ1-4

CDR3: CASSPGGWQPQHF
DNA: TGTGCCAGCAGCCCAGGGGGGTGGCAGCCCCAGCATTTT
size: -
V: TRBV7-2
D: TRBD1
J: TRBJ1-5

CDR3: CASSAPVGYGYTF
DNA: TGTGCCAGCAGCGCGCCGGTTGGCTATGGCTACACCTTC
size: -
V: TRBV7-9
D: -
J: TRBJ1-2

CDR3: CASSRTGLQETQYF
DNA: TGCGCCAGCAGCCGAACAGGTTTACAAGAGACCCAGTACTTC
size: -
V: TRBV5-1
D: -
J: TRBJ2-5

CDR3: CASSPYRDQPQHF
DNA: TGTGCCAGCTCACCATACCGGGATCAGCCCCAGCATTTT
size: -
V: TRBV18
D: -
J: TRBJ1-5

CDR3: CATSRDQWTGEPQHF
DNA: TGTGCCACCAGCAGAGATCAATGGACAGGGGAGCCCCAGCATTTT
size: -
V: TRBV15
D: TRBD1
J: TRBJ1-5

CDR3: CATGGTRQGDTGELFF
DNA: TGTGCCACCGGCGGCACTCGGCAGGGAGACACCGGGGAGCTGTTTTTT
size: -
V: TRBV15
D: -
J: TRBJ2-2

CDR3: CASSVRTGGGWVANEQFF
DNA: TGTGCCAGCAGTGTAAGGACAGGGGGCGGGTGGGTAGCCAATGAGCAGTTCTTC
size: -
V: TRBV2
D: TRBD1
J: TRBJ2-1

CDR3: CASSGGGRGNQPQHF
DNA: TGTGCCAGTAGCGGGGGGGGAAGGGGCAATCAGCCCCAGCATTTT
size: -
V: TRBV19
D: -
J: TRBJ1-5

CDR3: CASSLAGGPENIQYF
DNA: TGTGCCAGCAGCTTAGCGGGGGGGCCAGAAAACATTCAGTACTTC
size: once
V: TRBV7-9
D: -
J: TRBJ2-4

CDR3: CASSLEGSGSVGSF
DNA: TGTGCCAGCAGCTTGGAAGGCTCCGGCTCGGTTGGTAGCTTC
size: -
V: TRBV5-4
D: -
J: TRBJ2-7

CDR3: CASSLTVFGGETEAFF
DNA: TGCGCCAGCAGCTTGACGGTTTTCGGGGGAGAGACTGAAGCTTTCTTT
size: -
V: TRBV5-1
D: -
J: TRBJ1-1

CDR3: CASSYHTGNSPLHF
DNA: TGTGCCAGCAGTTACCATACAGGGAATTCACCCCTCCACTTT
size: -
V: TRBV6-5
D: -
J: TRBJ1-6

CDR3: CASSLKGGTGSYEQYF
DNA: TGTGCCAGCAGCTTAAAAGGGGGGACAGGGTCATACGAGCAGTACTTC
size: -
V: TRBV7-3
D: TRBD1
J: TRBJ2-7

CDR3: CASSFTGLALTEDTQYF
DNA: TGTGCCAGTAGTTTTACGGGACTCGCACTGACGGAAGATACGCAGTATTTT
size: -
V: TRBV19
D: -
J: TRBJ2-3

CDR3: CASSLTGGNTEAFF
DNA: TGCGCCAGCAGCCTGACAGGGGGGAACACTGAAGCTTTCTTT
size: -
V: TRBV4-1
D: TRBD1
J: TRBJ1-1